These 32 T cell receptor beta chains were sequenced from one sample in a study of blood T cells in healthy people across ages. For the second PCR, which ran for about 6 to 11 cycles, a sample-barcoded 5' primer and a J-beta primer mix were used. TCRdb processed the 5' RACE reads anew with MiXCR; each CDR3 protein has one entry. The table includes about 1.7 million distinct CDR3 sequences, 28% detected once. Sequencing was done on a sample of blood. The receptors come from a woman in her 30s in good health.

To note about this clonotype: An end of the junction does not agree with germline; a read error may underlie this. The rearrangement links TRBV20-1 to TRBJ1-1, with a possible D match to TRBD1 (5 bases). The CDR3 covers 14 residues. Germline-derived CDR1 and CDR2 are DFQATT and SNEGSKA (reference sequence). CDR3 amino acids: CNAPGQNMNTEAFF. DNA of the CDR3: TGCAATGCTCCAGGGCAGAATATGAACACTGAAGCTTTCTTT.

Only a few counts were recorded for this clonotype. The genes are TRBV20-1 and TRBJ1-6; the D gene is possibly TRBD1 (6 bases). This CDR3 contains 14 residues. Germline V gives CDR1 DFQATT, CDR2 SNEGSKA (reference sequence). V was clipped by 5 bases and J by 8 bases, with 16 bases between them. Written as DNA, the CDR3 is TGCAGTGCTGTGACAGGCGATTTTGATTCACCCCTCCACTTT. This sequence encodes CSAVTGDFDSPLHF.

In its sample, this clonotype was seen many times. The gene calls are TRBV5-1 and TRBJ2-7; weak D call: TRBD2 (5 bases). In germline, CDR1 is SGHRS, CDR2 YFSETQ. V lost 4 bases to trimming and J lost 3 bases, with 17 bases between them. The CDR3 sequence is 15 residues long. The CDR3 here is CASSPRGAALYEQYF. For the CDR3, the DNA is TGCGCCAGCAGCCCACGAGGAGCGGCCCTCTACGAGCAGTACTTC.

This clonotype was counted only a few times. The gene calls are TRBV12-5 and TRBJ2-1, with TRBD2 as a possible D gene (5 bases). Germline CDR1 LGHNT, CDR2 FRNRAP. CDR3 length: 12 amino acids. The V gene lost 7 bases and the J gene lost 4 bases, with 8 bases spanning the gap. CDR3 bases: TGTGCTAGTGAAGGGAGATACAATGAGCAGTTCTTC. Its protein product is CASEGRYNEQFF. Full variable domain (missing parts from reference TRBV12-5 and TRBJ2-1): DARVTQTPRHKVTEMGQEVTMRCQPILGHNTVFWYRQTMMQGLELLAYFRNRAPLDDSGMPKDRFSAEMPDATLATLKIQPSEPRDSAVYFCASEGRYNEQFFGPGTRLTVL.

This clonotype has just a few counts. The chain employs TRBV24-1 and TRBJ1-2; possibly TRBD1 for D (5 bases). V was cut by 1 base and J by 6 bases, with 11 bases left in between. Looked up from germline, CDR1 is KGHDR and CDR2 is SFDVKD. This CDR3 has 14 amino acids. CDR3 DNA: TGTGCCACCAGTGATTTTCAGGGATCAAATGGCTACACCTTC. It is translated as CATSDFQGSNGYTF.

Written as DNA, the CDR3 is TGCAGCGTTGGGGGGCGGGACACTGAAGCTTTCTTT. Translating it yields CSVGGRDTEAFF. The gene calls are TRBV29-1 and TRBJ1-1; tentatively, D is TRBD1 (6 bases). CDR1 and CDR2 (germline): SQVTM, ANQGSEA. Trimming took off 4 bases at V and 3 bases at J, with 9 bases between the two ends. The CDR3 runs to 12 residues.

The V and J genes are TRBV20-1 and TRBJ1-4, with 7 nucleotides matching TRBD1. Germline trimming cut 1 base from V and 8 bases from J; bases unmatched to any gene: 13. CDR3 length equals 16 residues. Germline CDR1 DFQATT, CDR2 SNEGSKA (reference sequence). CDR3 sequence: CSARVRQGVSKEKLFF. The CDR3 DNA sequence: TGCAGTGCTAGAGTTCGGCAGGGGGTATCAAAGGAAAAACTGTTTTTT.

This clonotype was observed a few times. The chain carries TRBV20-1 and TRBJ2-5; TRBD2 agrees at 11 bases. Germline loops: CDR1 DFQATT, CDR2 SNEGSKA (reference sequence). V gave up 3 bases and J gave up 2 bases; unmatched junction bases: 5. The CDR3 extends over 15 amino acids. The DNA for the CDR3 is TGCAGTGCTAGGGGGACTAGCGGCCGACAAGAGACCCAGTACTTC. Protein: CSARGTSGRQETQYF.

V gene TRBV9 combines with J gene TRBJ2-1; 11 nucleotides align to TRBD2. J was trimmed by 6 bases and V by 4 bases; bases with no gene match: 6. Germline loops: CDR1 SGDLS, CDR2 YYNGEE. The CDR3 is 15 residues long. CDR3 coding DNA: TGTGCCAGCAGCCCACTAGCGGGAGAGTTCAATGAGCAGTTCTTC. It codes for CASSPLAGEFNEQFF.

This clonotype was observed a handful of times. This chain uses TRBV5-1 with TRBJ1-1; 9 nucleotides agree with TRBD1. In germline, CDR1 is SGHRS, CDR2 YFSETQ. V trimming: 5 bases; J trimming: 1 base; junction bases outside the gene matches: 3. The length of the CDR3 is 14 residues. CDR3 loop: CASRWTGENTEAFF. The DNA of the CDR3 is TGCGCCAGCAGATGGACAGGGGAGAACACTGAAGCTTTCTTT.

As to this clonotype: One base away lies a much larger clone, so this may be a sequencing read error. The J gene is TRBJ2-4, the V gene TRBV5-4, with D possibly called TRBD1 or TRBD2 (6 bases each). The CDR3 contains 15 residues. CDR1 SGHNT and CDR2 YYREEE come from the germline V gene (reference sequence). The CDR3, as DNA: TGTGCCAGCAGCCGCAAGGGGGGAGCCAAAAACATTCGGTACTTC. Translated: CASSRKGGAKNIRYF.

This clonotype was seen many times. CDR3 nucleotide sequence: TGTGCCAGCAGCTTTAGGGCCCTTCACGAGCAGTACTTC. Translating gives CASSFRALHEQYF. This chain joins TRBV12-3 or TRBV12-4 and TRBJ2-7; no clear D. With 6 bases removed from V and 5 bases from J, the gap between germline ends came to 14 bases. This CDR3 has 13 amino acids.

This clonotype occurred a few times. This sequence joins TRBV29-1 and TRBJ1-1; weak D call: TRBD1 (6 bases). From germline, CDR1 is SQVTM and CDR2 ANQGSEA. CDR3 length: 12 residues. The CDR3: CRGGESGRGAFF. The CDR3, as DNA: TGCAGGGGTGGTGAATCGGGCAGGGGAGCTTTCTTT.

This clonotype was counted between two and nine times. This rearrangement joins TRBV20-1 to TRBJ2-3, with 7 bases fitting TRBD2. V lost 2 bases and J lost 2; bases outside the gene matches: 1. The CDR3 runs to 13 residues. CDR1 is DFQATT, CDR2 SNEGSKA, per germline (reference sequence). CDR3: CSARRDYTDTQYF. The CDR3 DNA sequence: TGCAGTGCTAGACGGGACTACACAGATACGCAGTATTTT.

A few counts support this clonotype. The chain carries TRBV6-2 or TRBV6-3 and TRBJ1-2; D call uncertain. CDR1 is MNHEY and CDR2 is SVGEGT in the germline V gene. V gave up 2 bases and J gave up 4 bases, with 14 bases separating them. The CDR3 spans 15 residues. The CDR3 loop is CASSYLTGPSYGYTF. The CDR3 DNA reads TGTGCCAGCAGTTACCTTACCGGACCGAGCTATGGCTACACCTTC.

The gene calls are TRBV12-3 or TRBV12-4 and TRBJ1-4; 7 nucleotides align to TRBD1. This CDR3 region has 16 residues. V lost 8 bases, J lost 1 base, and 10 bases stayed unmatched. Here the CDR3 reads CASASGTDLTNEKLFF. The DNA of the CDR3 is TGTGCCAGCGCGTCTGGGACAGACTTAACTAATGAAAAACTGTTTTTT.

This clonotype came up a few times. This chain links TRBV6-2 or TRBV6-3 with TRBJ2-7, with 7 bases lining up with TRBD2. The CDR3 extends over 15 amino acids. The V and J ends lost 4 bases and 6 bases, in that order; junction bases with no gene match: 12. Germline V gives CDR1 MNHEY, CDR2 SVGEGT. The CDR3 bases are TGTGCCAGCAGTTGGGGGGTGAGGACTAGTACCGAGCAGTACTTC. It translates to CASSWGVRTSTEQYF.

This clonotype was observed a handful of times. The gene calls are TRBV28 and TRBJ2-7; possibly TRBD1 or TRBD2 for D (5 bases each). Deletions cut 5 bases from V and 0 bases from J, with 17 bases between. Germline V gene sequence: CDR1 MDHEN, CDR2 SYDVKM. The CDR3 length is 16 residues. The CDR3 DNA follows: TGTGCCAGCAGTCCGGAAGAGGGGTCCTACTCCTACGAGCAGTACTTC. This translates into CASSPEEGSYSYEQYF.

The CDR3 loop is CASSNEVSSYNEQFF. The CDR3, as DNA: TGTGCCAGCAGCAACGAGGTGAGCTCCTACAATGAGCAGTTCTTC. The chain uses TRBV7-9 and TRBJ2-1; no clear D gene. Trimming stripped 5 bases from V and 0 bases from J, with 11 bases between. This CDR3 has 15 amino acids. Germline-derived CDR1 and CDR2 are SEHNR and FQNEAQ (reference sequence).

The genes are TRBV12-3 or TRBV12-4 and TRBJ2-3; D gene unclear. This CDR3 spans 12 amino acids. V was cut by 7 bases and J by 4 bases, with 9 bases left in between. The CDR3 region is CASTIAADTQYF. CDR3 nucleotides: TGTGCCAGCACTATCGCCGCAGATACGCAGTATTTT.

This clonotype turned up a few times. The genes are TRBV6-6 and TRBJ2-1; D perhaps matches TRBD1 (6 bases). CDR3 size: 13 residues. Germline CDR1 MNHNY, CDR2 SVGAGI (reference sequence). V lost 7 bases to trimming and J lost 5 bases, with 12 bases between them. This chain's CDR3 is CASTLGQNNEQFF. The CDR3 bases are TGTGCCAGCACCCTAGGACAGAACAATGAGCAGTTCTTC.

This clonotype showed up many times. The V gene is TRBV29-1, the J gene TRBJ2-7; D not certain. CDR1 SQVTM and CDR2 ANQGSEA come from the germline V gene. The V end lost 0 bases, the J end lost 7 bases, and 4 bases lay between the germline ends. The CDR3 consists of 10 residues. As DNA, the CDR3 is TGCAGCGTTGAAGAAGAGGAGCAGTACTTC. It codes for CSVEEEEQYF.

In its sample, this clonotype was seen a few times. The rearrangement uses TRBV2 and TRBJ2-5; 12 nucleotides agree with TRBD2. Trimming at V came to 6 bases and at J to 5 bases, leaving 13 bases not matched to a gene. In germline, CDR1 is SNHLY, CDR2 FYNNEI. This CDR3 has 17 amino acids. CDR3 sequence reads: CASRKLAGGVGEETQYF. The CDR3 DNA sequence: TGTGCCAGCAGAAAACTAGCGGGAGGCGTCGGTGAGGAGACCCAGTACTTC.

The V call is TRBV12-5, the J call TRBJ1-1; 9 bases map to TRBD1. The V gene's germline CDR1 is LGHNT and CDR2 FRNRAP. This CDR3 is 15 amino acids long. V was clipped by 4 bases and J by 6 bases; unmatched bases: 9. The CDR3 reads CASGSDRGIYAEAFF. The CDR3 nucleotides read TGTGCTAGTGGTTCCGACAGGGGGATTTACGCTGAAGCTTTCTTT. Full variable domain (outside the CDR3, taken from reference TRBV12-5 and TRBJ1-1): DARVTQTPRHKVTEMGQEVTMRCQPILGHNTVFWYRQTMMQGLELLAYFRNRAPLDDSGMPKDRFSAEMPDATLATLKIQPSEPRDSAVYFCASGSDRGIYAEAFFGQGTRLTVV.

This clonotype was picked up a small number of times. The CDR3 bases are TGCAGCGTTGTAGACCAGAGTGGGGAGACCCAGTACTTC. It is translated as CSVVDQSGETQYF. The V gene is TRBV29-1, the J gene TRBJ2-5; no reliable D call. Germline CDR1 reads SQVTM; CDR2 reads ANQGSEA. V lost 4 bases and J 5 bases, leaving 14 bases between the germline ends. The CDR3 is 13 amino acids.

In its sample, this clonotype was seen many times. The J gene is TRBJ2-5, the V gene TRBV7-2; a possible D gene is TRBD1 (6 bases). The CDR3 sequence is 14 residues long. Trimming pared 5 bases from V and 1 base from J, leaving 11 bases between. From germline, CDR1 is SGHTA and CDR2 FQGNSA. CDR3 amino acids: CASSLQTGQETQYF. DNA for the CDR3: TGTGCCAGCAGCCTCCAGACAGGCCAAGAGACCCAGTACTTC.

The chain couples TRBV12-3 or TRBV12-4 to TRBJ2-1; a weak D match, TRBD2 (5 bases). With 1 base removed from V and 10 bases from J, the gap between germline ends came to 11 bases. This CDR3 region has 13 residues. The CDR3 spells CASSLGTDYEQFF. The CDR3 DNA is TGTGCCAGCAGTTTAGGAACTGACTACGAGCAGTTCTTC.

Points on this clonotype: The likely explanation is a read error, given a far larger clone one base away. This chain links TRBV28 with TRBJ1-1; D unclear. Germline V lookup: CDR1 MDHEN, CDR2 SYDVKM. There are 12 residues in the CDR3. DNA of the CDR3: TGTACCAGCAGTCCCCGGGGCACTGAAGCTTTCTTT. It yields the protein CTSSPRGTEAFF. The complete variable domain, with remaining parts taken from reference TRBV28 and TRBJ1-1, reads DVKVTQSSRYLVKRTGEKVFLECVQDMDHENMFWYRQDPGLGLRLIYFSYDVKMKEKGDIPEGYSVSREKKERFSLILESASTNQTSMYLCTSSPRGTEAFFGQGTRLTVV.

Worth noting for this clonotype: The germline gene is not matched at one end of the junction; a read error may be the cause. The chain has TRBV27 and TRBJ1-2, with D possibly TRBD1 on 5 matching bases. CDR3 size: 17 residues. Germline V gene data show CDR1 as MNHEY and CDR2 as SMNVEV (reference sequence). CDR3 DNA sequence: TGTGCCAGCGGTTTCTCAGGCCAGGGAAGTGTGGGCTATGACTACACCTTC. This gives the protein CASGFSGQGSVGYDYTF.

The chain links TRBV5-5 to TRBJ1-5; D is possibly TRBD1 (6 bases). Trimming cost V 4 bases and J 1 base, with 15 bases left between them. CDR3 length: 16 amino acids. The V gene's germline CDR1 is SGHKS and CDR2 YYEKEE (reference sequence). CDR3 bases: TGTGCCAGCAGCCCGACAGGAACTCCAAGCAATCAGCCCCAGCATTTT. Its translation: CASSPTGTPSNQPQHF.

The rearrangement joins TRBV5-6 to TRBJ2-7, with 9 bases lining up with TRBD2. The CDR3 has 13 residues. Unmatched junction bases numbered 7, after V lost 10 bases and J lost 2 bases. Germline CDR1 reads SGHDT; CDR2 reads YYEEEE. The CDR3 region has the DNA TGTGCCGGGCCCCGACTAGCGGCCTACGAGCAGTACTTC. Protein product: CAGPRLAAYEQYF.

To note about this clonotype: A clone one base away is much larger, so this may be a read error. The rearrangement links TRBV29-1 to TRBJ2-5, with D perhaps TRBD1 or TRBD2 (5 bases each). CDR3 length: 12 amino acids. Looked up from germline, CDR1 is SQVTM and CDR2 is ANQGSEA. The CDR3 loop is CSVSGPQEAQYF. The CDR3 DNA reads as TGCAGCGTTTCGGGGCCGCAAGAGGCCCAGTACTTC. The full variable domain, rest sourced from reference TRBV29-1 and TRBJ2-5, is SAVISQKPSRDICQRGTSLTIQCQVDSQVTMMFWYRQQPGQSLTLIATANQGSEATYESGFVIDKFPISRPNLTFSTLTVSNMSPEDSSIYLCSVSGPQEAQYFGPGTRLLVL.